This passage covers 26 T cell receptor beta chains from one sample sequenced in a study of blood T cells in healthy people across ages. The second PCR ran about 6 to 12 cycles with a sample-barcoded 5' primer and J-beta primers. TCRdb reanalysed the 5' RACE reads using MiXCR and keeps one entry per CDR3 protein. The data contain 1,300,000 or so distinct CDR3 sequences, around 59% of them seen just once; the ten biggest clones take up more than 6%. Specimen: blood. These receptors were collected from a man between 18 and 29 years old in good health.

The chain is built from TRBV18 and TRBJ2-1, with 8 positions matching TRBD2. Germline V lookup: CDR1 KGHSH, CDR2 LQKENI. The CDR3 contains 15 residues. V dropped 3 bases and J dropped 8; count of bases not matched to a gene: 9. CDR3 sequence reads: CASSPTGSSGHEQFF. CDR3 bases: TGTGCCAGCTCACCTACTGGATCTAGCGGGCATGAGCAGTTCTTC.

This clonotype was observed a few times. The V and J genes are TRBV27 and TRBJ1-6; D is unclear. The CDR3 contains 13 residues. The germline V and J ends were trimmed by 10 bases and 1 base, with 8 bases remaining between them. CDR1 MNHEY and CDR2 SMNVEV come from the germline V gene (reference sequence). The CDR3 protein is CATLGSYNSPLHF. For the CDR3, the DNA is TGTGCCACCCTGGGGTCCTATAATTCACCCCTCCACTTT.

The chain has TRBV14 and TRBJ2-7, with D perhaps matching TRBD2 (5 bases). Trimming took off 5 bases at V and 8 bases at J, with 16 bases between the two ends. CDR3 length: 13 residues. Germline CDR1 SGHDN, CDR2 FVKESK. Written as DNA, the CDR3 is TGTGCCAGCAGCGCTCTAGGACTGAGTAAGCAGTACTTC. It is translated as CASSALGLSKQYF.

This clonotype was found a few times. The V call is TRBV6-2 or TRBV6-3, the J call TRBJ2-5; 10 bases fit TRBD2. The J call may be in error: the DNA end matches TRBJ2-7 better. Germline values: CDR1 MNHEY, CDR2 SVGEGT. CDR3 length: 13 residues. As DNA, the CDR3 is TGTGCCAGCAACCTAGCGGGAGAATACGAGCAGTACTTC. Translation gives CASNLAGEYEQYF.

The chain combines TRBV27 with TRBJ1-1; the D gene is possibly TRBD1 (5 bases). CDR1 and CDR2 (germline): MNHEY, SMNVEV (reference sequence). V lost 7 bases to trimming and J lost 6 bases, with 24 bases between them. There are 16 residues in the CDR3. The CDR3 nucleotides read TGTGCCAGCACCCACAGGTCGGGCCGCGGTGCCTCTGAAGCTTTCTTT. It specifies CASTHRSGRGASEAFF.

The V and J genes are TRBV20-1 and TRBJ1-1, with D perhaps matching TRBD1 (5 bases). The V and J ends lost 6 bases and 1 base respectively, with 12 bases between them. The CDR3 totals 13 residues. Per the germline V gene, CDR1 is DFQATT and CDR2 is SNEGSKA (reference sequence). The CDR3 DNA is TGCAGTGCAGGACGCCAGGGGAACACTGAAGCTTTCTTT. Protein: CSAGRQGNTEAFF.

J is TRBJ2-1 and V is TRBV4-1; D gene uncertain. The germline V gene has CDR1 MGHRA and CDR2 YSYEKL. The V end was cut by 3 bases, the J end by 10 bases, with 4 bases between. The CDR3 has 10 amino acids. The CDR3 region has the DNA TGCGCCAGCAGCCACGACGAGCAGTTCTTC. Its protein is CASSHDEQFF.

Details on this clonotype: Just one base apart from a much larger clone, this may be a read error. The V gene is TRBV5-1, the J gene TRBJ2-3, with D uncertain. Germline lookup yields CDR1 SGHRS and CDR2 YFSETQ. Trimming cost V 0 bases and J 3 bases, with 17 bases left between them. The length of the CDR3 is 17 residues. CDR3 sequence: CASSLGLEGSTTDTQYF. CDR3 in DNA: TGCGCCAGCAGCTTGGGCCTCGAAGGCAGCACGACAGATACGCAGTATTTT.

J is TRBJ2-5 and V is TRBV4-1; 9 positions match TRBD1. The end of the DNA is better explained by TRBJ2-7, so the J call may be wrong. The CDR3 loop spans 14 amino acids. Germline CDR1 is MGHRA and CDR2 is YSYEKL. Here the CDR3 reads CASSEKDRGDEQYF. In nucleotides, the CDR3 is TGCGCCAGCAGCGAAAAGGACAGGGGAGACGAGCAGTACTTC.

The rearrangement joins TRBV4-2 to TRBJ2-2; 11 nucleotides agree with TRBD1. CDR3 length: 15 residues. Germline V lookup: CDR1 LGHNA, CDR2 YNFKEQ. V lost 4 bases to trimming and J lost 6 bases; unmatched junction nucleotides: 4. Here the CDR3 DNA reads TGTGCCAGCAGCCTACGGGACAGGGGGGCCGGGGAGCTGTTTTTT. It encodes CASSLRDRGAGELFF.

The chain carries TRBV13 and TRBJ2-7; TRBD1 aligns across 9 bases. The V gene end was trimmed by 4 bases and the J gene end by 0 bases; junction bases not matched to a gene: 16. CDR3 length: 19 residues. Germline V gives CDR1 PRHDT, CDR2 FYEKMQ (reference sequence). The CDR3 sequence: CASSCSPGTGQSSSYEQYF. The DNA of the CDR3 is TGTGCCAGCAGCTGTTCCCCTGGGACAGGGCAATCGAGCTCCTACGAGCAGTACTTC.

This clonotype has more than one count but fewer than ten. The chain uses TRBV28 and TRBJ1-5, with TRBD1 matching 12 bases. This CDR3 spans 16 amino acids. CDR1 and CDR2 (germline): MDHEN, SYDVKM. V shed 10 bases and J 7 bases; nucleotides not matched to a gene: 14. The CDR3 is CATCYSGTGGYQPQHF. In nucleotides, the CDR3 is TGTGCCACCTGTTATTCCGGGACAGGGGGCTACCAGCCCCAGCATTTT.

This chain connects TRBV5-1 to TRBJ2-1; D remains unclear. This CDR3 is built from 16 residues. Trimming took off 4 bases at V and 0 bases at J, with 14 bases between the two ends. From germline, CDR1 is SGHRS and CDR2 YFSETQ. This CDR3 reads CASSGAAQISYNEQFF. The CDR3 DNA reads as TGCGCCAGCAGCGGCGCGGCGCAAATCTCCTACAATGAGCAGTTCTTC.

CDR3 sequence (DNA): TGTGCCAGCACCTTCCAAGATGGCTACACCTTC. Translating gives CASTFQDGYTF. The V and J genes are TRBV5-8 and TRBJ1-2; D unclear. The CDR3 contains 11 residues. Trimming left V 6 bases short and J 6 bases short, with 9 bases between. The germline V gene has CDR1 SGHTS and CDR2 YDEGEE.

The chain carries TRBV2 and TRBJ1-2, with D possibly being TRBD1 (6 bases). The CDR3 runs to 14 residues. Germline V gene lookup returns CDR1 SNHLY and CDR2 FYNNEI. Trimming removed 5 bases at V and 6 bases at J, with 16 bases between. In DNA form, the CDR3 reads TGTGCCAGCAGTCGGACAGAGGGAAGGGATGGCTACACCTTC. It encodes CASSRTEGRDGYTF.

This clonotype was counted a single time. The chain is built from TRBV27 and TRBJ2-5, with D unresolved. The end of the DNA fits TRBJ2-7 better, so the J call may be wrong. The germline V gene encodes CDR1 MNHEY and CDR2 SMNVEV (reference sequence). There are 13 residues in the CDR3. The CDR3 DNA reads as TGTGCCAGCAGTTTTTACCCGTCGTACGAGCAGTACTTC. Protein sequence: CASSFYPSYEQYF.

The chain carries TRBV7-2 and TRBJ1-5, with D perhaps TRBD1 (5 bases). The CDR3 is 13 residues long. The V end lost 8 bases, the J end lost 0 bases, and 8 bases lay between the germline ends. Germline V gene data show CDR1 as SGHTA and CDR2 as FQGNSA. Written as DNA, the CDR3 is TGTGCCAGCCAGGGTTATAGCAATCAGCCCCAGCATTTT. It is translated as CASQGYSNQPQHF. The complete variable domain, with remaining parts taken from reference TRBV7-2 and TRBJ1-5, reads GAGVSQSPSNKVTEKGKDVELRCDPISGHTALYWYRQSLGQGLEFLIYFQGNSAPDKSGLPSDRFSAERTGGSVSTLTIQRTQQEDSAVYLCASQGYSNQPQHFGDGTRLSIL.

The V and J genes are TRBV27 and TRBJ1-5; maybe TRBD1 (6 bases). V lost 5 bases, J lost 9 bases, and 14 bases lay in between. CDR1 MNHEY and CDR2 SMNVEV come from the germline V gene (reference sequence). The CDR3 totals 13 residues. The CDR3 region has the DNA TGTGCCAGCAGTCGAAGACAGGACCTGCCCCAGCATTTT. Translated, it gives CASSRRQDLPQHF.

The chain's CDR3 is CSVAVGPAEAFF. The CDR3 region has the DNA TGCAGCGTTGCTGTGGGGCCCGCGGAAGCTTTCTTT. The chain uses TRBV29-1 and TRBJ1-1; possibly TRBD1 for D (5 bases). Germline V gene data show CDR1 as SQVTM and CDR2 as ANQGSEA. The CDR3 sequence is 12 residues long. The ends were cut back, 4 bases at V and 8 bases at J, with 14 bases in the middle.

The rearrangement links TRBV10-3 to TRBJ2-7; 7 bases are a match to TRBD1. V shed 0 bases, J shed 10 bases, and the junction held 12 bases outside the gene matches. Germline-derived CDR1 and CDR2 are ENHRY and SYGVKD. This CDR3 comprises 15 residues. CDR3 protein: CAISESRTGVESQYF. The DNA of the CDR3 is TGTGCCATCAGTGAGTCGAGGACAGGCGTGGAGTCCCAGTACTTC.

The chain has TRBV24-1 and TRBJ2-1; tentative D call: TRBD2 (6 bases). The CDR3 contains 16 residues. Trimming left V 5 bases short and J 1 base short, with 14 bases between. Germline assignment: CDR1 KGHDR and CDR2 SFDVKD. CDR3 residues: CATSGVVADSYNEQFF. CDR3 sequence (DNA): TGTGCCACCAGTGGGGTGGTAGCGGATTCCTACAATGAGCAGTTCTTC.

The chain recombines TRBV9 with TRBJ2-3; a possible D gene is TRBD1 (6 bases). This CDR3 contains 16 residues. Germline-derived CDR1 and CDR2 are SGDLS and YYNGEE. V was cut by 4 bases and J by 2 bases, with 17 bases left in between. The CDR3 nucleotides are TGTGCCAGCAGCCTTAAACGGGACACCTACACAGATACGCAGTATTTT. Translated, it gives CASSLKRDTYTDTQYF.

This sequence joins TRBV20-1 and TRBJ2-7; D might be TRBD2 (5 bases). Trimming left V 0 bases short and J 4 bases short, with 10 bases between. The germline V gene has CDR1 DFQATT and CDR2 SNEGSKA (reference sequence). The CDR3 loop spans 13 amino acids. For the CDR3, the DNA is TGCAGTGCTAGAGAACCCCGGGGATACGAGCAGTACTTC. Translation gives CSAREPRGYEQYF.

The chain combines TRBV5-1 with TRBJ2-5, with a tentative D call TRBD2 (6 bases). This CDR3 region has 13 residues. Germline V gene lookup returns CDR1 SGHRS and CDR2 YFSETQ. Trimming took 6 bases from V and 11 from J, leaving 20 bases between them. The CDR3 here is CASKEGTNNEQYF. For the CDR3, the DNA is TGCGCCAGCAAGGAGGGGACCAACAATGAGCAGTACTTC.

V gene TRBV4-3 combines with J gene TRBJ2-1; D remains ambiguous. Trimming stripped 1 base from V and 8 bases from J, with 12 bases between. Germline V CDR1 and CDR2: LGHNA, YSLEER. This CDR3 spans 14 amino acids. CDR3 sequence: CASSQVRLGHEQFF. CDR3 DNA: TGCGCCAGCAGCCAAGTCCGGCTTGGGCATGAGCAGTTCTTC.

This chain joins TRBV6-1 and TRBJ1-2; TRBD1 agrees at 7 bases. V lost 6 bases, J lost 4 bases, and 8 bases stayed unmatched. The CDR3 loop spans 14 amino acids. Looked up from germline, CDR1 is MNHNS and CDR2 is SASEGT. The CDR3 DNA is TGTGCCAGCAGCACCTCTCAGGGGGTCTATGGCTACACCTTC. Protein product: CASSTSQGVYGYTF.